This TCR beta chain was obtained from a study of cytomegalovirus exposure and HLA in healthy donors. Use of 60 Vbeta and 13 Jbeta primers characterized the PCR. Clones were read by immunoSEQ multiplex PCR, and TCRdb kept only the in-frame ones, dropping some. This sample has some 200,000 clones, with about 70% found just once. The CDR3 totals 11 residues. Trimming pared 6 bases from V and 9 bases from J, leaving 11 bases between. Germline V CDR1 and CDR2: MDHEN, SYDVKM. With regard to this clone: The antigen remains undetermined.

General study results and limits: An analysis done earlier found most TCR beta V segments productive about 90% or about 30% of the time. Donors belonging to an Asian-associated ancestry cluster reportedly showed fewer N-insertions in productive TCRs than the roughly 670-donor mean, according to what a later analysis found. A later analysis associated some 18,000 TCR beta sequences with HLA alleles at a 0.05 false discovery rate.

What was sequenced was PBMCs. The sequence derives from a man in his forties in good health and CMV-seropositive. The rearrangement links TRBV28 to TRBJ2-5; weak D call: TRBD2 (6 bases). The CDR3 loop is CASSSTRAQYF. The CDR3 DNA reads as TGTGCCAGCAGCTCGACTAGGGCCCAGTACTTC.